This T cell receptor (beta chain) was found in a study of blood T cell repertoires in COVID-19. Overall study context: Specimens from acute and convalescent COVID-19 originated in the United States, Italy and Spain. In each case, the material was cDNA or gDNA derived from T cells, B-cell-depleted T cells, or PBMCs.

In the authors' methods: Amplified reference gene primers provided the basis for estimating nucleated cell counts. The assay was immunoSEQ multiplex PCR, and TCRdb's table has in-frame clones only and misses some. For V, J and clone size, that table is used; D and trimming come from the DNA. This table has about 81,000 clones, roughly four fifths appearing once. What was sequenced was peripheral blood. This receptor was obtained from a human donor in a cohort sampled during active COVID-19.

Here the CDR3 reads CSASAETQYF. The DNA for the CDR3 is TGCAGTGCTAGCGCGGAGACCCAGTACTTC. The chain couples TRBV20-1 to TRBJ2-5; D uncertain. The germline gives CDR1 DFQATT, CDR2 SNEGSKA (reference sequence). The CDR3 extends over 10 amino acids. V dropped 3 bases and J dropped 5 bases, with 4 bases sitting between them.